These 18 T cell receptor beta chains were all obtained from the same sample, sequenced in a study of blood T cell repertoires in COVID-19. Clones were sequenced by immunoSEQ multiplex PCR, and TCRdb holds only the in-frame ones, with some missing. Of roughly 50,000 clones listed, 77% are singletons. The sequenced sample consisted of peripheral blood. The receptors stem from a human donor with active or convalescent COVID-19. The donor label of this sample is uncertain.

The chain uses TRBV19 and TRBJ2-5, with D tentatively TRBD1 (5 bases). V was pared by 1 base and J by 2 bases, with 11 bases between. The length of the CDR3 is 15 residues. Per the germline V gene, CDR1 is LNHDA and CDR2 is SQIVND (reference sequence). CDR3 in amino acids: CASSIGQGLQETQYF. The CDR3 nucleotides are TGTGCCAGTAGTATAGGGCAGGGCTTGCAAGAGACCCAGTACTTC.

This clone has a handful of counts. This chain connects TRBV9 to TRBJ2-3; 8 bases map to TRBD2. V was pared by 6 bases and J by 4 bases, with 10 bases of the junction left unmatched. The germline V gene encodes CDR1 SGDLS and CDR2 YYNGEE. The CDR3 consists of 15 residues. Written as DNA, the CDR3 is TGTGCCAGCACACCTTCACGAGCGGGAGCAGATACGCAGTATTTT. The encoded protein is CASTPSRAGADTQYF.

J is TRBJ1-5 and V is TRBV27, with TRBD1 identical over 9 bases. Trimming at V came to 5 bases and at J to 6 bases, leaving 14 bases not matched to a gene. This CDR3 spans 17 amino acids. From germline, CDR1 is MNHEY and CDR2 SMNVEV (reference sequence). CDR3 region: CASSPRGTGTVLQPQHF. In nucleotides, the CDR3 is TGTGCCAGCAGTCCTAGGGGGACAGGGACCGTTCTTCAGCCCCAGCATTTT.

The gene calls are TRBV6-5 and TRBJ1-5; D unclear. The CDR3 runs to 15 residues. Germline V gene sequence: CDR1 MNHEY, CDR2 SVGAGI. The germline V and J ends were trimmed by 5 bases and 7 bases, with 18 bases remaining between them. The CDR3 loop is CASSTERRGGQPQHF. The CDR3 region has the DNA TGTGCCAGCAGTACGGAGAGACGGGGAGGACAGCCCCAGCATTTT.

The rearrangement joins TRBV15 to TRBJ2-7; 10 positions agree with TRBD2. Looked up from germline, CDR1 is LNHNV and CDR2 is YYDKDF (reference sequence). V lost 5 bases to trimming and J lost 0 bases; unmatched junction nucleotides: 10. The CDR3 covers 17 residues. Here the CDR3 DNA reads TGTGCCACCAGCCCAGGCGGACTAGCGGATTCCTCCTACGAGCAGTACTTC. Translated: CATSPGGLADSSYEQYF.

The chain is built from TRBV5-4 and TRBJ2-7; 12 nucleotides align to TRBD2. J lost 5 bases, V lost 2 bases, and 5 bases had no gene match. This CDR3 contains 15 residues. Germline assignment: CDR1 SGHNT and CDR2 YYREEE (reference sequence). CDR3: CASSLRLAGDNEQYF. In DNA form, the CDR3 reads TGTGCCAGCAGCTTACGACTAGCGGGAGATAACGAGCAGTACTTC.

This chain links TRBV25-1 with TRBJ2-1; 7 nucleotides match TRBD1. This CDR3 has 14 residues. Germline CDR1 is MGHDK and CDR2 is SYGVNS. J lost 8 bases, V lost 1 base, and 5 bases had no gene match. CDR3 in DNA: TGTGCCAGCAGTGAATTTAAGGGGGCCCATGAGCAGTTCTTC. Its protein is CASSEFKGAHEQFF.

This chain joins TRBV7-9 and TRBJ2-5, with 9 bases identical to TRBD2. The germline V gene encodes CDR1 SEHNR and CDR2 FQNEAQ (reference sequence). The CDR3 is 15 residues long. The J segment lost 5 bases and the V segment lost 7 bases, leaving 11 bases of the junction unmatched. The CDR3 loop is CASNGLAGIRETQYF. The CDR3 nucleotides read TGTGCCAGCAATGGGCTAGCGGGAATTCGTGAGACCCAGTACTTC. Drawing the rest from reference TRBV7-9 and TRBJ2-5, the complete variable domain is DTGVSQNPRHKITKRGQNVTFRCDPISEHNRLYWYRQTLGQGPEFLTYFQNEAQLEKSRLLSDRFSAERPKGSFSTLEIQRTEQGDSAMYLCASNGLAGIRETQYFGPGTRLLVL.

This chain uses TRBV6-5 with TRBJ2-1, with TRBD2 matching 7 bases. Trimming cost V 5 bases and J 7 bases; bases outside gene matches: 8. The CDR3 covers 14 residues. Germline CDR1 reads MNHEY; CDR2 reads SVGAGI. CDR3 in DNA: TGTGCCAGCAGTCGTTCTGGGAGGGGTAATGAGCAGTTCTTC. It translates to CASSRSGRGNEQFF.

The CDR3, as DNA: TGTGCCACCGCGACTAGCGGTTTAGCGGAGACCCAGTACTTC. Translation gives CATATSGLAETQYF. V gene TRBV24-1 combines with J gene TRBJ2-5; 9 bases fit TRBD2. The CDR3 sequence is 14 residues long. The V gene end was trimmed by 9 bases and the J gene end by 5 bases; junction bases not matched to a gene: 9. The germline V gene encodes CDR1 KGHDR and CDR2 SFDVKD.

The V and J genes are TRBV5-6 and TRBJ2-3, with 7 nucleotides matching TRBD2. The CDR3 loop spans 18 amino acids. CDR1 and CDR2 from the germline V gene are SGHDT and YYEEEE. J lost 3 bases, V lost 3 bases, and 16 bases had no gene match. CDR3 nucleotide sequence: TGTGCCAGCAGCTCCCTCTTCCGCCGGGAGGCTCAGACAGATACGCAGTATTTT. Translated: CASSSLFRREAQTDTQYF.

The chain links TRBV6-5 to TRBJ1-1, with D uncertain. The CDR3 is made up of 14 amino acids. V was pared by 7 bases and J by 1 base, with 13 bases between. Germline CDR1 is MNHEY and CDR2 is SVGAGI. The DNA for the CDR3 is TGTGCCAGCACCCCATGGGGAGGGAACACTGAAGCTTTCTTT. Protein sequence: CASTPWGGNTEAFF.

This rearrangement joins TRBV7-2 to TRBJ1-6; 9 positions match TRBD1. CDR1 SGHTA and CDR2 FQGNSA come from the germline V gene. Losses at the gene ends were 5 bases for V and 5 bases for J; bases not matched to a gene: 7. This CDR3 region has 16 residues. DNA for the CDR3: TGTGCCAGCAGCAGGGACAGGGTTGGGAATAATTCACCCCTCCACTTT. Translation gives CASSRDRVGNNSPLHF.

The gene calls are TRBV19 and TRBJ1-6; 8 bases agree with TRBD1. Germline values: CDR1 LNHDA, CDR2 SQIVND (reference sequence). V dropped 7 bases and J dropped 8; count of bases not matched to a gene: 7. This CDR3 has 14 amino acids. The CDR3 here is CASKRDRLDSPLHF. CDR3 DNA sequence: TGTGCCAGTAAGCGGGACAGGTTGGATTCACCCCTCCACTTT.

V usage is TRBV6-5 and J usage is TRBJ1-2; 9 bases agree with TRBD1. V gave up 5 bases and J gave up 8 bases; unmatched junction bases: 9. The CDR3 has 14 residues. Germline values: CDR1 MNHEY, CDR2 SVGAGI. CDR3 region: CASSRLQGARGYTF. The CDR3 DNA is TGTGCCAGCAGTAGACTACAGGGGGCGAGGGGCTACACCTTC.

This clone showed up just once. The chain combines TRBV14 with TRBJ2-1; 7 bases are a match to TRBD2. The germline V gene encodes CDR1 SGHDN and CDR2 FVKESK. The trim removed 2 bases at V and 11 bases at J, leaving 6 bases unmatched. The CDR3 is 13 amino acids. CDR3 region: CASSQSPSGKQFF. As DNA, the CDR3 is TGTGCCAGCAGCCAATCTCCTAGCGGTAAGCAGTTCTTC.

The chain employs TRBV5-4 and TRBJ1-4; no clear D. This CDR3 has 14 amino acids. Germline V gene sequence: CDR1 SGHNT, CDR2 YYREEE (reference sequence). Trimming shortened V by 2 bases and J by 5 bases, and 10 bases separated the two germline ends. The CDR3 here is CASSFAGLNEKLFF. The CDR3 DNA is TGTGCCAGCAGCTTTGCAGGCCTAAATGAAAAACTGTTTTTT. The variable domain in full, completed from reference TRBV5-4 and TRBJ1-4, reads ETGVTQSPTHLIKTRGQQVTLRCSSQSGHNTVSWYQQALGQGPQFIFQYYREEENGRGNFPPRFSGLQFPNYSSELNVNALELDDSALYLCASSFAGLNEKLFFGSGTQLSVL.

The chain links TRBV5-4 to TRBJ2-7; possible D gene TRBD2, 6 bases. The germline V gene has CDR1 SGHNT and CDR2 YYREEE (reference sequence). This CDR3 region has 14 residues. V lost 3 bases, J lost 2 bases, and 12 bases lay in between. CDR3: CASSSSGSAYEQYF. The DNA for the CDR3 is TGTGCCAGCAGCTCAAGCGGGTCGGCCTACGAGCAGTACTTC.